These 9 T cell receptor beta chains share one sample of origin, sequenced in a study of human T cells and chemical hapten exposure (dated by TCRdb to the early 2020s). Receptors were amplified or captured by RACE. Sequencing was carried out with a NextSeq 500. Using fastp at Q25 and MiXCR, TCRdb reprocessed the public reads and kept productive beta chains. Here each entry gathers all rows of one CDR3 protein and keeps the most common genes and DNA. This sample comprises under 85,000 distinct CDR3 sequences, 10% of them detected only once. Approximately 1.5% of the sample belongs to the ten largest clones. The time point label of this sample denotes: patch test 1, 2 weeks after DPC sensitization. Per the publication, the treatment or condition label means: therapeutic diphenylcyclopropenone sensitization with weekly scalp DPC. The sample consisted of whole blood, taken in connection with sensitization to the hapten diphenylcyclopropenone (DPC). These receptors were obtained from a woman aged 50 to 60 with alopecia areata. Some clones in this sample may be carry-over from other donors' samples.

This clonotype showed up just a few times. In DNA form, the CDR3 reads TGTGCCAGCAGTAACCCGGGACTAGCGGGACTCAGCACAGATACGCAGTATTTT. Translation gives CASSNPGLAGLSTDTQYF. The chain couples TRBV6-2 or TRBV6-3 to TRBJ2-3; 13 bases are a match to TRBD2. The trim removed 5 bases at V and 0 bases at J, leaving 8 bases unmatched. The length of the CDR3 is 18 residues. From germline, CDR1 is MNHEY and CDR2 SVGEGT.

Points on this clonotype: One end of the junction fails to match germline, which may point to a read error. This sequence joins TRBV20-1 and TRBJ1-2; D not certain. Germline CDR1 and CDR2: DFQATT and SNEGSKA (reference sequence). The CDR3 has 11 residues. The CDR3 here is CSGPGSYGYAF. CDR3 DNA sequence: TGCAGTGGGCCAGGTAGCTATGGCTACGCCTTC.

This clonotype was counted ten times or more. The gene calls are TRBV3-1 and TRBJ2-5; no clear D. The CDR3 runs 13 residues. V was trimmed by 5 bases and J by 7 bases, leaving 14 bases between them. Germline V gene sequence: CDR1 LGHDT, CDR2 YNNKEL (reference sequence). CDR3 residues: CASSGPVWGTQYF. The CDR3 nucleotides are TGTGCCAGCAGCGGCCCGGTATGGGGGACCCAGTACTTC.

This clonotype was counted many times. The V gene is TRBV7-2, the J gene TRBJ2-7; possible D gene TRBD1, 6 bases. This CDR3 has 13 residues. Trimming pared 4 bases from V and 4 bases from J, leaving 11 bases between. The germline V gene has CDR1 SGHTA and CDR2 FQGNSA. The CDR3 DNA reads TGTGCCAGCAGCTCCCGGGACACTTACGAGCAGTACTTC. Residues: CASSSRDTYEQYF. Together with reference TRBV7-2 and TRBJ2-7, the CDR3 gives the full variable domain: GAGVSQSPSNKVTEKGKDVELRCDPISGHTALYWYRQSLGQGLEFLIYFQGNSAPDKSGLPSDRFSAERTGGSVSTLTIQRTQQEDSAVYLCASSSRDTYEQYFGPGTRLTVT.

The chain has TRBV7-6 and TRBJ2-3; 11 nucleotides align to TRBD2. The CDR3 extends over 16 amino acids. V lost 4 bases, J lost 3 bases, and 6 bases stayed unmatched. CDR1 SGHVS and CDR2 FNYEAQ come from the germline V gene. The CDR3 DNA reads as TGTGCCAGCAGCTCCATAGCGGGAGGGTTGACAGATACGCAGTATTTT. This gives the protein CASSSIAGGLTDTQYF.

This clonotype was counted only a few times. DNA of the CDR3: TGTGCCAGCTCACCATTGGGCGCGCAAGAGACCCAGTACTTC. This gives the protein CASSPLGAQETQYF. This chain uses TRBV18 with TRBJ2-5; unclear D gene. Germline values: CDR1 KGHSH, CDR2 LQKENI. Trimming took off 2 bases at V and 2 bases at J, with 9 bases between the two ends. The CDR3 totals 14 residues. The whole variable domain, remainder taken from reference TRBV18 and TRBJ2-5, is NAGVMQNPRHLVRRRGQEARLRCSPMKGHSHVYWYRQLPEEGLKFMVYLQKENIIDESGMPKERFSAEFPKEGPSILRIQQVVRGDSAAYFCASSPLGAQETQYFGPGTRLLVL.

This clonotype came up a few times. The genes are TRBV7-9 and TRBJ2-3, with 9 nucleotides matching TRBD2. V lost 5 bases and J lost 4; bases outside the gene matches: 7. Germline CDR1 reads SEHNR; CDR2 reads FQNEAQ (reference sequence). The CDR3 has 15 amino acids. CDR3 amino acids: CASSAGTSPPDTQYF. The CDR3 DNA reads TGTGCCAGCAGCGCCGGGACTAGCCCCCCAGATACGCAGTATTTT.

This clonotype was seen ten or more times. The chain recombines TRBV19 with TRBJ2-2; 9 nucleotides align to TRBD1. There are 15 residues in the CDR3. CDR1 and CDR2 from the germline V gene are LNHDA and SQIVND (reference sequence). The J segment lost 4 bases and the V segment lost 5 bases, leaving 5 bases of the junction unmatched. This chain's CDR3 is CASSARQGGTGELFF. In DNA form, the CDR3 reads TGTGCCAGTAGTGCGAGACAGGGGGGCACCGGGGAGCTGTTTTTT. The full variable domain, its missing parts supplied by reference TRBV19 and TRBJ2-2, is DGGITQSPKYLFRKEGQNVTLSCEQNLNHDAMYWYRQDPGQGLRLIYYSQIVNDFQKGDIAEGYSVSREKKESFPLTVTSAQKNPTAFYLCASSARQGGTGELFFGEGSRLTVL.

In its sample, this clonotype was seen many times. The chain carries TRBV25-1 and TRBJ2-5, with 10 bases fitting TRBD2. V gave up 8 bases and J gave up 1 base; unmatched junction bases: 4. This CDR3 contains 14 residues. Germline values: CDR1 MGHDK, CDR2 SYGVNS. The CDR3 nucleotides read TGTGCCAGCTCTAGCGGGGGTTTCCAAGAGACCCAGTACTTC. This gives the protein CASSSGGFQETQYF. Full variable domain (rest looked up from reference TRBV25-1 and TRBJ2-5): EADIYQTPRYLVIGTGKKITLECSQTMGHDKMYWYQQDPGMELHLIHYSYGVNSTEKGDLSSESTVSRIRTEHFPLTLESARPSHTSQYLCASSSGGFQETQYFGPGTRLLVL.